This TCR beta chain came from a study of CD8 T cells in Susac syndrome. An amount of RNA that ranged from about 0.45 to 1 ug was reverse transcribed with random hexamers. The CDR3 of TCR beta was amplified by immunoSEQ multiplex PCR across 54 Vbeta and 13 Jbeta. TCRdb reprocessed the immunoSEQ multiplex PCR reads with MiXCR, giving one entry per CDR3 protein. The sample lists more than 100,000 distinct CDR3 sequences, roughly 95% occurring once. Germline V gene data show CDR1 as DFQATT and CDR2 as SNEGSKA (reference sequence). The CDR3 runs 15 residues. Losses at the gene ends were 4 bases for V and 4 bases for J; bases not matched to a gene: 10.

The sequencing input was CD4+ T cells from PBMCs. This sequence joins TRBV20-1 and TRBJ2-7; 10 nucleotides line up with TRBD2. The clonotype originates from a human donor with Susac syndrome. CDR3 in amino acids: CSATGGLAAYYEQYF. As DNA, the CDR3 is TGCAGTGCTACTGGAGGACTAGCGGCCTATTACGAGCAGTACTTC.